Included here is one T cell receptor (beta chain) sequence, with context. The data belong to a study of identifying expanded T cells in peripheral blood. Profiling relied on immunoSEQ multiplex PCR, and the TCRdb table lists in-frame clones only, not all of them. The sample carries about 86,000 clones, 88% recorded once. Trimming took off 4 bases at V and 0 bases at J, with 6 bases between the two ends. The germline V gene has CDR1 SQVTM and CDR2 ANQGSEA. The CDR3 consists of 12 residues. Sample: blood. The TCR originated in a person aged 18-69 years in good health. The chain uses TRBV29-1 and TRBJ1-2; a weak D match, TRBD1 (6 bases). CDR3 nucleotide sequence: TGCAGCGTTGGGACAGCTAACTATGGCTACACCTTC. It yields the protein CSVGTANYGYTF.